This T cell receptor beta chain was obtained from a study of graft-versus-host responses after intestinal transplantation. On the study more broadly: Transplants given to recipients were multivisceral, liver-intestinal, or isolated intestinal.

Germline CDR1 and CDR2: GTSNPN and SVGIG (reference sequence). The CDR3 is 14 residues long. With 2 bases removed from V and 9 bases from J, the gap between germline ends came to 20 bases. Regarding the study as a whole: Present in recipient marrow, GvH clones included some that appeared first in ileum or blood.

About this clone: Its antigen is undetermined.

Assay used: immunoSEQ multiplex PCR; TCRdb lists only in-frame clones, some missing. The sample contains about 110,000 clones, more than 80% of which appear only once. Sequenced material: unstimulated CD4+ T cells sorted from spleen or lymph node cells, taken before transplant. The chain employs TRBV30 and TRBJ2-7; D remains ambiguous. The receptor was isolated from a human donor who was the organ donor for an intestinal transplant. The CDR3 protein is CAWSRLRYESGQYF. For the CDR3, the DNA is TGTGCCTGGAGTCGCCTTAGATACGAGTCGGGGCAGTACTTC.